This record concerns one T cell receptor beta chain sequence. The sample belongs to a study of graft-versus-host responses after intestinal transplantation. The data were produced by immunoSEQ multiplex PCR, yet TCRdb's version contains in-frame clones alone and is incomplete. The sample contains 12,000 or so clones, roughly 90% of which appear only once. The germline CDR1 and CDR2 sequences are SGHDN and FVKESK. The CDR3 covers 16 residues. Between the trimmed V and J ends, which lost 4 bases and 7 bases, there was a span of 19 bases. Time point in this sample: postoperative day 105 after intestinal transplantation (dayNNNN = postoperative day).

Sequenced material: PBMCs, taken 105 days after intestinal transplantation. The receptor's source is a human patient who received an intestinal transplant, so some T cells may come from the graft donor. The genes are TRBV14 and TRBJ1-4, with D possibly being TRBD1 (6 bases). In nucleotides, the CDR3 is TGTGCCAGCAGCCCCATCGGACAGAGTGTGGGTGAAAAACTGTTTTTT. Residues: CASSPIGQSVGEKLFF.